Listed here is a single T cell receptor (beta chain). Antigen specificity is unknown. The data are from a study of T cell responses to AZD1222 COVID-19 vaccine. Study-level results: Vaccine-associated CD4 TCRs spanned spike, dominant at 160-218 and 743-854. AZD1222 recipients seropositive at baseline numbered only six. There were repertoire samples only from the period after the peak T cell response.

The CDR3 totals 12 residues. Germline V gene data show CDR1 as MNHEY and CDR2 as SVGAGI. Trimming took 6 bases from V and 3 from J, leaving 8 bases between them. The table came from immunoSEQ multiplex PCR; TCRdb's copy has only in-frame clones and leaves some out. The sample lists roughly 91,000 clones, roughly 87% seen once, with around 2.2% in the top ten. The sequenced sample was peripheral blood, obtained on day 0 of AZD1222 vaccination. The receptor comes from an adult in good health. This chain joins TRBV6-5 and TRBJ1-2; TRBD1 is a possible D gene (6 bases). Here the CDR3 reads CASRRGDYGYTF. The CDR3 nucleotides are TGTGCCAGCAGGAGGGGGGACTATGGCTACACCTTC.